This entry lists 19 T cell receptor beta chains sequenced from one sample in a study of PD-1 blockade in mismatch repair-deficient tumors. Using immunoSEQ multiplex PCR, the repertoire was profiled, and TCRdb retains in-frame clones only, with some absent. This table has over 100,000 clones, more than 60% appearing once. Sequences were derived from peripheral blood, sampled roughly 60 weeks after starting pembrolizumab. The receptors come from an adult with mismatch repair-deficient cancer.

This chain links TRBV10-2 with TRBJ2-2; no definite D call. V was pared by 6 bases and J by 4 bases, with 9 bases between. In germline, CDR1 is WSHSY, CDR2 SAAADI. This CDR3 is 13 amino acids long. The CDR3 protein is CASSGLGTGELFF. Written as DNA, the CDR3 is TGCGCCAGCAGCGGGCTGGGCACCGGGGAGCTGTTTTTT.

J is TRBJ1-1 and V is TRBV4-2; TRBD1 agrees at 8 bases. Germline-derived CDR1 and CDR2 are LGHNA and YNFKEQ. The CDR3 has 15 residues. J gave up 3 bases and V 3 bases, and 6 bases lay outside the gene matches. CDR3 amino acids: CASSQKTGAYTEAFF. As DNA, the CDR3 is TGTGCCAGCAGCCAGAAGACAGGGGCGTACACTGAAGCTTTCTTT.

The chain recombines TRBV5-1 with TRBJ2-1, with TRBD2 matching over 8 bases. The V and J ends lost 4 bases and 3 bases, in that order; junction bases with no gene match: 3. The CDR3 runs to 14 residues. Germline V lookup: CDR1 SGHRS, CDR2 YFSETQ. In DNA form, the CDR3 reads TGCGCCAGCAGCCAGGGACTAGACTACAATGAGCAGTTCTTC. It is translated as CASSQGLDYNEQFF.

The chain carries TRBV11-2 and TRBJ1-1; 8 bases match TRBD1. The length of the CDR3 is 17 residues. The V and J ends lost 10 bases and 1 base, in that order; junction bases with no gene match: 17. Germline CDR1 is SGHAT and CDR2 is FQNNGV. The CDR3 protein is CATNRFRGPKTNTEAFF. For the CDR3, the DNA is TGTGCCACCAACCGTTTCAGGGGGCCCAAAACGAACACTGAAGCTTTCTTT.

This clone has a count of ten or more. V and J are TRBV27 and TRBJ2-3; D is ambiguous. Per the germline V gene, CDR1 is MNHEY and CDR2 is SMNVEV (reference sequence). The V end lost 4 bases, the J end lost 5 bases, and 7 bases lay between the germline ends. CDR3 length: 12 residues. This CDR3 is CASSSLGDTQYF. CDR3 bases: TGTGCCAGCAGTTCCCTCGGAGATACGCAGTATTTT.

The CDR3 protein is CASSHQKEGMDYGYTF. The CDR3 DNA is TGTGCCAGCAGCCATCAAAAGGAGGGCATGGACTATGGCTACACCTTC. V and J are TRBV9 and TRBJ1-2; D not certain. CDR1 SGDLS and CDR2 YYNGEE come from the germline V gene. Trimming stripped 4 bases from V and 3 bases from J, with 19 bases between. There are 16 residues in the CDR3.

The J gene is TRBJ1-4, the V gene TRBV2; TRBD1 is a possible D gene (6 bases). The CDR3 is 15 residues long. Germline V gives CDR1 SNHLY, CDR2 FYNNEI. Trimming took off 6 bases at V and 3 bases at J, with 14 bases between the two ends. The CDR3 sequence: CASRAAGAPNEKLFF. CDR3 DNA sequence: TGTGCCAGCAGGGCAGCGGGGGCCCCTAATGAAAAACTGTTTTTT.

The rearrangement joins TRBV5-1 to TRBJ1-5, with D tentatively TRBD1 (6 bases). The V gene lost 2 bases and the J gene lost 7 bases, with 10 bases spanning the gap. The CDR3 covers 13 residues. CDR1 is SGHRS and CDR2 is YFSETQ in the germline V gene. The CDR3 nucleotides are TGCGCCAGCAGCTTTGCAGGGGACCAGCCCCAGCATTTT. This translates into CASSFAGDQPQHF.

The chain joins TRBV9 to TRBJ2-3; 7 positions agree with TRBD2. The germline V gene has CDR1 SGDLS and CDR2 YYNGEE. Trimming removed 0 bases from V and 4 bases from J; junction bases left unmatched: 8. This CDR3 is 16 amino acids long. The CDR3 here is CASSVGGGEGADTQYF. The CDR3 DNA follows: TGTGCCAGCAGCGTAGGGGGAGGGGAGGGCGCAGATACGCAGTATTTT.

J is TRBJ2-2 and V is TRBV6-1; D uncertain. Germline loops: CDR1 MNHNS, CDR2 SASEGT. The CDR3 spans 13 residues. Deletions cut 6 bases from V and 7 bases from J, with 12 bases between. This CDR3 is CASRMGTDGELFF. Written as DNA, the CDR3 is TGTGCCAGCAGAATGGGTACGGACGGGGAGCTGTTTTTT.

The sample holds one count of this clone. The genes are TRBV30 and TRBJ2-1, with 10 bases lining up with TRBD2. The V gene's germline CDR1 is GTSNPN and CDR2 SVGIG (reference sequence). The CDR3 runs 12 residues. The CDR3: CAEREGAHEQFF. For the CDR3, the DNA is TGTGCTGAGCGGGAGGGCGCACATGAGCAGTTCTTC. Full variable domain (remainder filled in from reference TRBV30 and TRBJ2-1): SQTIHQWPATLVQPVGSPLSLECTVEGTSNPNLYWYRQAAGRGLQLLFYSVGIGQISSEVPQNLSASRPQDRQFILSSKKLLLSDSGFYLCAEREGAHEQFFGPGTRLTVL.

V is TRBV11-3 and J is TRBJ2-5, with 7 bases lining up with TRBD2. Per the germline V gene, CDR1 is SGHNT and CDR2 is YENEEA. V lost 5 bases and J lost 7; bases outside the gene matches: 10. The CDR3 has 14 amino acids. The CDR3 DNA follows: TGTGCCAGCAGCCTCGGGGACTACGGGGGGACCCAGTACTTC. Translating gives CASSLGDYGGTQYF.

The rearrangement links TRBV19 to TRBJ1-5; maybe TRBD1 (5 bases). The CDR3 is made up of 16 amino acids. Germline V gene data show CDR1 as LNHDA and CDR2 as SQIVND (reference sequence). Trimming left V 5 bases short and J 7 bases short, with 21 bases between. CDR3 sequence (DNA): TGTGCCAGTAGTCCCCCCAGGGAGATAGGCTACCAGCCCCAGCATTTT. Translating it yields CASSPPREIGYQPQHF.

This clone appeared once. V usage is TRBV30 and J usage is TRBJ2-7; D remains unclear. With 1 base removed from V and 7 bases from J, the gap between germline ends came to 14 bases. Germline CDR1 is GTSNPN and CDR2 is SVGIG (reference sequence). CDR3 length equals 13 residues. The CDR3 reads CAWSGYRVGEQYF. The DNA of the CDR3 is TGTGCCTGGAGTGGGTATAGGGTGGGTGAGCAGTACTTC.

The chain is built from TRBV6-5 and TRBJ1-5, with D perhaps matching TRBD1 (5 bases). Germline V gives CDR1 MNHEY, CDR2 SVGAGI. Between the trimmed V and J ends, which lost 4 bases and 7 bases, there was a span of 8 bases. The CDR3 is made up of 12 amino acids. The CDR3 sequence: CASSLTGQPQHF. In DNA, the CDR3 is TGTGCCAGCAGTTTAACAGGACAGCCCCAGCATTTT.

The chain carries TRBV18 and TRBJ1-1, with D maybe TRBD1 (6 bases). The CDR3 has 14 residues. Germline CDR1 and CDR2: KGHSH and LQKENI. The V end lost 3 bases, the J end lost 7 bases, and 15 bases lay between the germline ends. Here the CDR3 reads CASSPLSGGGEAFF. As DNA, the CDR3 is TGTGCCAGCTCACCCCTTTCGGGGGGCGGTGAAGCTTTCTTT.

The chain is built from TRBV12-5 and TRBJ2-5; D remains unclear. Germline V gives CDR1 LGHNT, CDR2 FRNRAP. Deletions cut 0 bases from V and 2 bases from J, with 13 bases between. The CDR3 runs to 16 residues. CDR3 sequence reads: CASGLVLSGGQETQYF. The CDR3 coding sequence is TGTGCTAGTGGTTTGGTATTGTCAGGTGGTCAAGAGACCCAGTACTTC.

The chain couples TRBV6-5 to TRBJ2-5; 9 bases map to TRBD2. Trimming cost V 6 bases and J 5 bases; bases outside gene matches: 4. The CDR3 has 13 residues. The germline CDR1 and CDR2 sequences are MNHEY and SVGAGI. CDR3 residues: CASSAGGPETQYF. CDR3 DNA: TGTGCCAGCAGCGCGGGAGGGCCGGAGACCCAGTACTTC.

Only a few counts were recorded for this clone. The rearrangement links TRBV6-5 to TRBJ1-2; D remains ambiguous. V lost 6 bases, J lost 7 bases, and 15 bases lay in between. CDR3 length: 13 residues. Germline V gives CDR1 MNHEY, CDR2 SVGAGI. CDR3 region: CASRDQNLGGYTF. The DNA for the CDR3 is TGTGCCAGCAGGGATCAGAACTTAGGTGGCTACACCTTC.